The entry below describes one T cell receptor beta chain. Antigen specificity is unknown. This record belongs to a study of a mutant IDH1 vaccine in newly diagnosed glioma. Using immunoSEQ multiplex PCR, the repertoire was profiled, and TCRdb retains in-frame clones only, with some absent. The repertoire holds about 38,000 clones, with 81% as singletons. This CDR3 has 13 residues. Germline CDR1 reads MDHEN; CDR2 reads SYDVKM. V was shortened by 6 bases and J by 3 bases, with 8 bases between the two germline ends. Time point meaning: week 23, last vaccination. In every dose of vaccine, 300 ug of mutant IDH1 20-mer peptide was given alongside topical imiquimod. The donors' diagnosis was new WHO grade 3 or 4 astrocytoma that was IDH1-mutant and ATRX-lost.

The specimen was PBMCs, collected from a glioma patient whose treatment included an IDH1 peptide vaccine. This sequence originates from a man aged 35-49 years with glioma. V is TRBV28 and J is TRBJ2-2; D unresolved. The CDR3 nucleotides are TGTGCCAGCAGCCCCGGCCACACCGGGGAGCTGTTTTTT. It encodes CASSPGHTGELFF.